These 15 T cell receptor beta chains were sequenced from one sample in a study of patients and donors after allogeneic stem cell transplantation (dated by TCRdb to about 2020). Library prep was done by RT-PCR. TCRdb lists the instrument as NextSeq 550. TCRdb reanalyzed the raw reads on its own, using fastp at Q25 for trimming and MiXCR for clone calling, and kept in-frame beta chains. Rows matching on CDR3 protein sequence are summarized as one entry with the most common DNA and genes. The sample includes about a million distinct CDR3 sequences, with over 15% observed a single time. The ten largest clones add up to 5.5% to 6.5% of the sample. Material: blood, either unsorted or a sorted T cell fraction (not recorded which). These receptor sequences come from a human donor who was either an allogeneic HSCT recipient or a stem cell or donor lymphocyte infusion donor (not recorded which). It is not recorded whose cells these are; they may come from a transplant donor.

This clonotype showed up just a few times. The chain uses TRBV5-1 and TRBJ2-7; 9 bases align to TRBD1. This CDR3 region has 15 residues. The V segment lost 0 bases and the J segment 6 bases; nucleotides outside the gene matches: 7. CDR1 SGHRS and CDR2 YFSETQ come from the germline V gene. The CDR3 DNA sequence: TGCGCCAGCAGCTTGGAGGGGACAGGGCTCGGCGAGCAGTACTTC. Its translation: CASSLEGTGLGEQYF.

Ten or more counts support this clonotype. The V call is TRBV7-9, the J call TRBJ1-1; no definite D call. This CDR3 comprises 12 residues. The V gene lost 5 bases and the J gene lost 11 bases, with 15 bases spanning the gap. Germline CDR1 and CDR2: SEHNR and FQNEAQ (reference sequence). The CDR3 sequence: CASSPHREWAFF. The CDR3 region has the DNA TGTGCCAGCAGCCCCCATCGGGAATGGGCTTTCTTT.

V is TRBV6-1 and J is TRBJ1-2, with D uncertain. This CDR3 region has 15 residues. Germline assignment: CDR1 MNHNS and CDR2 SASEGT. The V gene lost 0 bases and the J gene lost 5 bases, with 13 bases spanning the gap. CDR3 sequence (DNA): TGTGCCAGCAGTGAAGCTCGAGGCCGGATGTATGGCTACACCTTC. Translating it yields CASSEARGRMYGYTF.

The chain combines TRBV12-3 or TRBV12-4 with TRBJ1-1; D is possibly TRBD1 (6 bases). Trimming stripped 5 bases from V and 11 bases from J, with 18 bases between. The CDR3 runs 13 residues. The DNA for the CDR3 is TGTGCCAGCAGTCCCGAGGGGGATACGTACGCTTTCTTT. It translates to CASSPEGDTYAFF.

This clonotype was counted ten times or more. The V call is TRBV9, the J call TRBJ2-3; D gene unclear. CDR1 and CDR2 (germline): SGDLS, YYNGEE. The length of the CDR3 is 13 residues. V lost 4 bases to trimming and J lost 2 bases, with 8 bases between them. The DNA of the CDR3 is TGTGCCAGCAGCCCTAAGTTCACAGATACGCAGTATTTT. It specifies CASSPKFTDTQYF.

The chain links TRBV6-1 to TRBJ2-2; tentative D call: TRBD1 (6 bases). The CDR3 spans 15 residues. CDR1 and CDR2 (germline): MNHNS, SASEGT. The V and J ends lost 7 bases and 6 bases respectively, with 18 bases between them. The CDR3 is CASIKSRGNSGELFF. The CDR3 DNA reads as TGTGCCAGCATTAAGTCCAGGGGAAACTCCGGGGAGCTGTTTTTT.

This clonotype has a handful of counts. The chain combines TRBV29-1 with TRBJ2-1, with 10 bases aligning to TRBD2. Germline lookup yields CDR1 SQVTM and CDR2 ANQGSEA. The CDR3 consists of 16 residues. J gave up 0 bases and V 6 bases, and 8 bases lay outside the gene matches. The chain's CDR3 is CSVTSSGSSSYNEQFF. In DNA form, the CDR3 reads TGCAGCGTGACCTCTAGCGGGAGTAGCTCCTACAATGAGCAGTTCTTC.

This clonotype has a handful of counts. This chain uses TRBV20-1 with TRBJ1-5; 9 bases are shared with TRBD1. V dropped 3 bases and J dropped 3; count of bases not matched to a gene: 9. From germline, CDR1 is DFQATT and CDR2 SNEGSKA (reference sequence). The CDR3 has 16 amino acids. The CDR3 protein is CSARDRGRSNNQPQHF. The CDR3 DNA follows: TGCAGTGCTAGGGACAGGGGACGAAGTAACAATCAGCCCCAGCATTTT.

The rearrangement links TRBV7-2 to TRBJ2-2; possible D gene TRBD1, 5 bases. The CDR3 runs 16 residues. The V gene lost 2 bases and the J gene lost 6 bases, with 16 bases spanning the gap. The germline gives CDR1 SGHTA, CDR2 FQGNSA. The CDR3 DNA sequence: TGTGCCAGCAGCTTAATTAGTGGCAGGGCCTCCGGGGAGCTGTTTTTT. This translates into CASSLISGRASGELFF.

This clonotype has just a few counts. The V gene is TRBV6-2 or TRBV6-3, the J gene TRBJ1-1, with D uncertain. With 5 bases removed from V and 6 bases from J, the gap between germline ends came to 16 bases. From germline, CDR1 is MNHEY and CDR2 SVGEGT. The CDR3 runs 14 residues. The CDR3 loop reads CASSSRARSSEAFF. DNA of the CDR3: TGTGCCAGCAGTAGTAGGGCGCGGAGCTCTGAAGCTTTCTTT.

The CDR3 is CSARLNRALYEQYF. The DNA of the CDR3 is TGCAGTGCTAGACTTAACAGGGCCCTCTACGAGCAGTACTTC. The V gene is TRBV20-1, the J gene TRBJ2-7; D might be TRBD1 (6 bases). The germline V and J ends were trimmed by 2 bases and 3 bases, with 14 bases remaining between them. This CDR3 region has 14 residues. Per the germline V gene, CDR1 is DFQATT and CDR2 is SNEGSKA (reference sequence).

There are a few counts of this clonotype. The CDR3 sequence: CASSLSAGGPSYEQYF. In DNA, the CDR3 is TGTGCCAGCAGCTTATCGGCGGGAGGTCCGTCCTACGAGCAGTACTTC. The chain employs TRBV7-6 and TRBJ2-7; 8 bases agree with TRBD2. The V gene's germline CDR1 is SGHVS and CDR2 FNYEAQ. V was pared by 2 bases and J by 1 base, with 7 bases of the junction left unmatched. This CDR3 comprises 16 residues.

This clonotype has only a few counts. V gene TRBV9 combines with J gene TRBJ2-3; D remains unclear. CDR3 length: 15 amino acids. V dropped 2 bases and J dropped 2 bases, with 12 bases sitting between them. Germline-derived CDR1 and CDR2 are SGDLS and YYNGEE. CDR3 bases: TGTGCCAGCAGCGTCTCGGTCCTACTCACAGATACGCAGTATTTT. This codes for CASSVSVLLTDTQYF.

The chain links TRBV12-3 or TRBV12-4 to TRBJ2-5; D not certain. Trimming removed 4 bases at V and 0 bases at J, with 12 bases between. The CDR3 covers 15 residues. This chain's CDR3 is CASSSTRLDQETQYF. The CDR3 DNA is TGTGCCAGCAGTTCGACCCGACTGGACCAAGAGACCCAGTACTTC.

This clonotype was counted between two and nine times. V gene TRBV25-1 combines with J gene TRBJ2-5, with D possibly TRBD2 on 6 matching bases. In germline, CDR1 is MGHDK, CDR2 SYGVNS. The CDR3 is made up of 13 amino acids. The germline V and J ends were trimmed by 1 base and 4 bases, with 7 bases remaining between them. The CDR3 nucleotides are TGTGCCAGCAGTGAATGGGAGGTAGAGACCCAGTACTTC. Its protein is CASSEWEVETQYF.